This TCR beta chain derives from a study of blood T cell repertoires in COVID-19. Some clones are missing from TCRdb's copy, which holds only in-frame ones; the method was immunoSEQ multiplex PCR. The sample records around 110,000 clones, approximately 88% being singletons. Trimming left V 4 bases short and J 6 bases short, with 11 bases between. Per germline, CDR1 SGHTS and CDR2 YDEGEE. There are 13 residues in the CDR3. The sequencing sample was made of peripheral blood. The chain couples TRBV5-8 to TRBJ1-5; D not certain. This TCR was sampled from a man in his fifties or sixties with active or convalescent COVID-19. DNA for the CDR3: TGTGCCAGCAGCCAATCCCGCAGTCAGCCCCAGCATTTT. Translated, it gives CASSQSRSQPQHF.